This TCR beta chain was captured by sequencing in a study of blood T cell repertoires in COVID-19. Study at large: PBMCs, B-cell-depleted T cells, or T cells provided the cDNA or gDNA that made up the material.

Trimming shortened V by 2 bases and J by 1 base, and 9 bases separated the two germline ends. Germline CDR1 is SGDLS and CDR2 is YYNGEE. The CDR3 is 15 residues long. Clones were sequenced by immunoSEQ multiplex PCR, and TCRdb holds only the in-frame ones, with some missing. The data contain 250,000 to 300,000 clones, 81% of them singletons. The specimen was peripheral blood. This sequence was found in a woman aged 60-75 years with active or convalescent COVID-19. The rearrangement uses TRBV9 and TRBJ2-2; tentative D call: TRBD1 (5 bases). DNA of the CDR3: TGTGCCAGCAGCGTGGGGCAGGGGAACACCGGGGAGCTGTTTTTT. It translates to CASSVGQGNTGELFF.